The source of this TCR beta chain is a study of cytomegalovirus exposure and HLA in healthy donors. This clone was detected a few times. V lost 4 bases and J lost 6, with 6 bases in between. Germline V gene sequence: CDR1 SGHDT, CDR2 YYEEEE. The CDR3 length is 11 residues. The study ran its PCR with 60 Vbeta and 13 Jbeta primers. Repertoires were generated with immunoSEQ multiplex PCR, while TCRdb's copy carries only in-frame clones and drops some. The data hold about 190,000 clones, with more than 75% observed a single time. V and J are TRBV5-6 and TRBJ2-3; D gene ambiguous. What was sequenced was PBMCs. The source of this sequence is a woman between 18 and 29 years old in good health and CMV-seronegative. CDR3 nucleotide sequence: TGTGCCAGCAGCCTCGGGGATACGCAGTATTTT. It codes for CASSLGDTQYF. The entire variable domain, with the rest obtained from reference TRBV5-6 and TRBJ2-3, is as follows: DAGVTQSPTHLIKTRGQQVTLRCSPKSGHDTVSWYQQALGQGPQFIFQYYEEEERQRGNFPDRFSGHQFPNYSSELNVNALLLGDSALYLCASSLGDTQYFGPGTRLTVL.